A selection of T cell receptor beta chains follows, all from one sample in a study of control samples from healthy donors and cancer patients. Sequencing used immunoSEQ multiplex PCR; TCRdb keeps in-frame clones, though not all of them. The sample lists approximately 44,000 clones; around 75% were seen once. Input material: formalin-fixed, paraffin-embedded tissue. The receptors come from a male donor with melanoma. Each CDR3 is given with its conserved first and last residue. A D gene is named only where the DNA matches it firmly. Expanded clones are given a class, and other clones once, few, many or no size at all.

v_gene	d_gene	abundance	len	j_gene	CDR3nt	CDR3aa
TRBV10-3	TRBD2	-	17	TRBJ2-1	TGTGCCATCGGGAGCGAGTCGCGGGAGAGCTCCTACAATGAGCAGTTCTTC	CAIGSESRESSYNEQFF
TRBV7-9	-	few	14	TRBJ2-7	TGTGCCAGCAGCTTATCAGGGGTCACTTACGAGCAGTACTTC	CASSLSGVTYEQYF
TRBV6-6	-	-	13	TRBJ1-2	TGTGCCAGCAGTTTCGGGGGGAGGGATGGCTACACCTTC	CASSFGGRDGYTF
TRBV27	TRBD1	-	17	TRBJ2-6	TGTGCCAGCAGTATGGGACAGTACCGCTCTGGGGCCAACGTCCTGACTTTC	CASSMGQYRSGANVLTF
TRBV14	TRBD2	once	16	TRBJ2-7	TGTGCCAGCAGCCGACACGGCGGGAGGGCCTGGGGCGAGCAGTACTTC	CASSRHGGRAWGEQYF
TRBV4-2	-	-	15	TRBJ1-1	TGTGCCAGCAGCCAACCAGGGAATGTAGGCACTGAAGCTTTCTTT	CASSQPGNVGTEAFF
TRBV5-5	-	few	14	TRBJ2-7	TGTGCCAGCAGCTTGGTACGAGGGCCCTACGAGCAGTACTTC	CASSLVRGPYEQYF
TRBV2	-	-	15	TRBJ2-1	TGTGCCAGCAGTGATTGGGGCCCAGGGGCCAATGAGCAGTTCTTC	CASSDWGPGANEQFF
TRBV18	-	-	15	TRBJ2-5	TGTGCCAGCTCACCACTTAGAGCGGGCCAAGAGACCCAGTACTTC	CASSPLRAGQETQYF
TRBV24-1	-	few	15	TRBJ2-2	TGTGCCACCAGTGATCTAGGCAAAGGGTACGGGGAGCTGTTTTTT	CATSDLGKGYGELFF
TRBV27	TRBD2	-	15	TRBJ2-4	TGTGCCAGCAGTCTGAGCGGGACGCCGGGGGACATTCAGTACTTC	CASSLSGTPGDIQYF
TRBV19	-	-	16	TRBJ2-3	TGTGCCAGTAGGCGCAGAGGACTCCACAGCACAGATACGCAGTATTTT	CASRRRGLHSTDTQYF
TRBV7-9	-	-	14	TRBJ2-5	TGTGCCAGCAGCTTAGCACCGGGTGGGGAGACCCAGTACTTC	CASSLAPGGETQYF
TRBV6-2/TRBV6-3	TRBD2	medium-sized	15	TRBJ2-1	TGTGCCAGCAGCTTACTAGCGGAGAACTACAATGAGCAGTTCTTC	CASSLLAENYNEQFF
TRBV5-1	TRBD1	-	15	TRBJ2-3	TGCGCCAGCAGCTTTAAGGGGGCTAGCACAGATACGCAGTATTTT	CASSFKGASTDTQYF
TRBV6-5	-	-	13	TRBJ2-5	TGTGCCAGCAGTTACTTGGGGGGAGAGACCCAGTACTTC	CASSYLGGETQYF
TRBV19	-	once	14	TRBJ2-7	TGTGCCAGTAGTATATCCGTCCAGGGAATGAAGAAGTACTTC	CASSISVQGMKKYF
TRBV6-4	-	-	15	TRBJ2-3	TGTGCCAGCGCTCTACACCAAGGATACACAGATACGCAGTATTTT	CASALHQGYTDTQYF
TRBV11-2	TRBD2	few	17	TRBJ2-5	TGTGCCAGCAGCTTAGTTTATGGACTAGCGGGAGGAGAGACCCAGTACTTC	CASSLVYGLAGGETQYF
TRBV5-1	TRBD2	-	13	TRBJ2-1	TGCGCCAGCACCGGACTAGCGAACAATGAGCAGTTCTTC	CASTGLANNEQFF
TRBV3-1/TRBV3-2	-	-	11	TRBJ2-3	TGTGCCAGCAGGCGGGACTCACGACTGTATTTT	CASRRDSRLYF
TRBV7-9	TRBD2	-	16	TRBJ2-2	TGTGCCAGCAGCTGGTCACTAGCGGGCCGACCTGGGGAGCTGTTTTTT	CASSWSLAGRPGELFF
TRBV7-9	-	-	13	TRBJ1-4	TGTGCCAGCAGCTTCTCTAGTAATGAAAAACTGTTTTTT	CASSFSSNEKLFF
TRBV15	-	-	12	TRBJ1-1	TGTGCCACCAGCACCACAGTACCTGAAGCTTTCTTT	CATSTTVPEAFF
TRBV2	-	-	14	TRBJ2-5	TGTGCCAGCAGTGACGGAGGACGGGGGGAGACCCAGTACTTC	CASSDGGRGETQYF
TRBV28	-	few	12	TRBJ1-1	TGTGCCATCCCCACAGAGAACACTGAAGCTTTCTTT	CAIPTENTEAFF
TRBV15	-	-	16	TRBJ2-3	TGTGCCACCAGCAGAGATCCGCGATTCGCGGCAGATACGCAGTATTTT	CATSRDPRFAADTQYF
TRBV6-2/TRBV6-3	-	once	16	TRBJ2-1	TGTGCCAGCAGTCGCCTATCGAGGGACCTCTACAATGAGCAGTTCTTC	CASSRLSRDLYNEQFF
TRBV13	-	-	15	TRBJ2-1	TGTGCCAGCAGCTTAGTGCAGGAGGGTGGGGATGAGCAGTTCTTC	CASSLVQEGGDEQFF
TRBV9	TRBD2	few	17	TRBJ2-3	TGTGCCAGCAGTTCCGGGACTAGCGGGAGAAACACAGATACGCAGTATTTT	CASSSGTSGRNTDTQYF
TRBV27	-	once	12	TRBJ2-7	TGTGCCAGCAGTTTATCTGGCTACGAGCAGTACTTC	CASSLSGYEQYF
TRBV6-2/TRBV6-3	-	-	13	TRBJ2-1	TGTGCCAGCAGTACTAGGGGGTACAATGAGCAGTTCTTC	CASSTRGYNEQFF
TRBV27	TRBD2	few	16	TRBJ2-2	TGTGCCAGCAGTCCGATTAGACTAGCGGGGGCCGGGGAGCTGTTTTTT	CASSPIRLAGAGELFF
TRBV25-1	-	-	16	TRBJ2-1	TGTGCCAGCAGTGAATCGCTTAGGGGCCCAGGCGATGAGCAGTTCTTC	CASSESLRGPGDEQFF
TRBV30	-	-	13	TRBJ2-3	TGTGCCTGGAGTGTAGGGGACACAGATACGCAGTATTTT	CAWSVGDTDTQYF
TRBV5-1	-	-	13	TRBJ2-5	TGCGCCAGCAGCTTCGGCAGGGGAGAGACCCAGTACTTC	CASSFGRGETQYF